This TCR beta chain was obtained from a study of shared clonotypes between healthy human individuals. This clone occurred once. The antigen is unknown. TCRdb's table, derived via immunoSEQ multiplex PCR, lists solely in-frame clones and lacks some. The profile covers about half a million clones, with more than 75% appearing a single time and around 11% taken by the ten largest. CDR1 and CDR2 (germline): SGHVS, FQNEAQ. This CDR3 is 14 amino acids long. Deletions cut 4 bases from V and 0 bases from J, with 9 bases between. The donors were all Caucasian adults (living in Nashville, Tennessee). Study-wide results and caveats: Clonotype sharing across donors was expected to vary with sequencing depth.

This receptor was obtained from a woman aged 40-49 years in good health. Some clones in this sample may be carry-over from other donors' samples. The chain carries TRBV7-8 and TRBJ1-1, with a tentative D call TRBD1 (5 bases). Sequencing input: PBMCs. CDR3 DNA sequence: TGTGCCAGCAGCTACGACAGCATGAACACTGAAGCTTTCTTT. Amino acid sequence: CASSYDSMNTEAFF. The entire variable domain, with the rest obtained from reference TRBV7-8 and TRBJ1-1, is as follows: GAGVSQSPRYKVAKRGQDVALRCDPISGHVSLFWYQQALGQGPEFLTYFQNEAQLDKSGLPSDRFFAERPEGSVSTLKIQRTQQEDSAVYLCASSYDSMNTEAFFGQGTRLTVV.